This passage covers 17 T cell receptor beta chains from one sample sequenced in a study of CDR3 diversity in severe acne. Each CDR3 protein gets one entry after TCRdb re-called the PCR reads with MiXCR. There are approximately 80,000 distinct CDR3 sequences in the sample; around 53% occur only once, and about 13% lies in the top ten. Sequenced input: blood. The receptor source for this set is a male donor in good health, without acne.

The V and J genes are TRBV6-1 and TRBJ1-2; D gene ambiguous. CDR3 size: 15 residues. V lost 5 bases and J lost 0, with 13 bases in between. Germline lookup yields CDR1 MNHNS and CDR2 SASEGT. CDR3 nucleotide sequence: TGTGCCAGCAGTCCCCCGGATTTCGCTAACTATGGCTACACCTTC. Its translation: CASSPPDFANYGYTF.

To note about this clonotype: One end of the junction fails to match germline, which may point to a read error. CDR3 residues: CASSTGGGRNTEAFF. CDR3 bases: TGTGCCAGCAGCACAGGGGGGGGGCGCAACACTGAGGCTTTCTTT. This rearrangement joins TRBV5-6 to TRBJ1-1; TRBD1 aligns across 8 bases. Germline V gene sequence: CDR1 SGHDT, CDR2 YYEEEE. The CDR3 is made up of 15 amino acids.

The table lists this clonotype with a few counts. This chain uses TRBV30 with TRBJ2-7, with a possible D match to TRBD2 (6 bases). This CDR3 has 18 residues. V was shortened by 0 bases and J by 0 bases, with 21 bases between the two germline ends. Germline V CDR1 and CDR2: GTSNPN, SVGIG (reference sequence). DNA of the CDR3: TGTGCCTGGAGTGTCTATACATACAGCGGGTTTAGCTCCTACGAGCAGTACTTC. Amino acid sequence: CAWSVYTYSGFSSYEQYF.

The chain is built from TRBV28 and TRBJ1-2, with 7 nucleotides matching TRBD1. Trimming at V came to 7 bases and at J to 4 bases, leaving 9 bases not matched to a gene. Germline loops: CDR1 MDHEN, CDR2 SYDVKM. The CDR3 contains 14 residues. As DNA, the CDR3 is TGTGCCAGCATCCCGGGACAGTCGTTCTATGGCTACACCTTC. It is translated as CASIPGQSFYGYTF.

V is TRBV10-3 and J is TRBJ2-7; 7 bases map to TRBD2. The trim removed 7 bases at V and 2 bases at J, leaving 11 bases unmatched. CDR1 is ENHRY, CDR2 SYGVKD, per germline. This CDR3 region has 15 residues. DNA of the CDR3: TGTGCCATCAATGATCGGGCTAGCGGAACCTACGAGCAGTACTTC. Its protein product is CAINDRASGTYEQYF.

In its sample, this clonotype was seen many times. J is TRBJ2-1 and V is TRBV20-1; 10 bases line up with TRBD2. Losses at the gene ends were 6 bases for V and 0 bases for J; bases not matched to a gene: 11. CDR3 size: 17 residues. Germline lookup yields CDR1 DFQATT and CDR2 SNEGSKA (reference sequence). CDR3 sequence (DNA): TGCAGTGCCCCCCGGGATAGCGGGGGGTTCTCCTACAATGAGCAGTTCTTC. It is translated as CSAPRDSGGFSYNEQFF.

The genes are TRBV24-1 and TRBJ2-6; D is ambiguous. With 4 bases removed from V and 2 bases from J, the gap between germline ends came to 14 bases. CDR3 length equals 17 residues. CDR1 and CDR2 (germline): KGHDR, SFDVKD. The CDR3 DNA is TGTGCCACCAGTGAAGGCGATGGGTTGGCTGGGGCCAACGTCCTGACTTTC. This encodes CATSEGDGLAGANVLTF.

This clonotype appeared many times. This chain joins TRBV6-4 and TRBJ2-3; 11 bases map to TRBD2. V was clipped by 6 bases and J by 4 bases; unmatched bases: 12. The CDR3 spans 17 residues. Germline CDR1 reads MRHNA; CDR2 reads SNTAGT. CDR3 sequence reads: CASSRNSGRASADTQYF. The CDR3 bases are TGTGCCAGCAGCCGGAATAGCGGGAGGGCATCAGCAGATACGCAGTATTTT.

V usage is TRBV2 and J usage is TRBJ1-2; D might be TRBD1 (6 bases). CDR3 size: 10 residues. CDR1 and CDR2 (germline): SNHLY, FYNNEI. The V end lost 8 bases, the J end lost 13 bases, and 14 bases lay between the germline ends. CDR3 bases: TGTGCCAGCGGACACAGGGTGAGCACCTTC. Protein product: CASGHRVSTF.

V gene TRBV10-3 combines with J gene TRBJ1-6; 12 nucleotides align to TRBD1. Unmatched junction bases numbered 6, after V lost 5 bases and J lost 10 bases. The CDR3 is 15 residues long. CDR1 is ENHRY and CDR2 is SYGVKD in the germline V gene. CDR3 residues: CAISLGQGARSPLHF. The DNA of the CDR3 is TGTGCCATCAGTTTGGGACAGGGGGCAAGGTCACCCCTCCACTTT.

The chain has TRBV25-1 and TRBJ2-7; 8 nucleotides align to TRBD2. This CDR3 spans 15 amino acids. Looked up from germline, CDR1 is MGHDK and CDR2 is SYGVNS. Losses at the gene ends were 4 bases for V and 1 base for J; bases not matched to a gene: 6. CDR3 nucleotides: TGTGCCAGCAGTGGCCGGTTAGCGGGGTCCTACGAGCAGTACTTC. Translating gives CASSGRLAGSYEQYF.

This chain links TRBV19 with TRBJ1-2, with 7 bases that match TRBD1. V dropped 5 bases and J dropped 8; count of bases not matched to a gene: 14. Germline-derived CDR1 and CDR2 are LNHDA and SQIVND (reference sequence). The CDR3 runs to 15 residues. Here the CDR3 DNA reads TGTGCCAGTAGTCCTCTGGGACAGCATGCGTCGGGCTACACCTTC. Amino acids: CASSPLGQHASGYTF.

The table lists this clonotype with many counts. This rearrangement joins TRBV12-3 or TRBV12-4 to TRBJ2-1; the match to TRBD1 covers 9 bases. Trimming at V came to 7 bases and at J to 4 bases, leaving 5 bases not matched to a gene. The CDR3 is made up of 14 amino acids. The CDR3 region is CASKPGQGYNEQFF. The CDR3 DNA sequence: TGTGCCAGCAAACCGGGACAGGGATACAATGAGCAGTTCTTC.

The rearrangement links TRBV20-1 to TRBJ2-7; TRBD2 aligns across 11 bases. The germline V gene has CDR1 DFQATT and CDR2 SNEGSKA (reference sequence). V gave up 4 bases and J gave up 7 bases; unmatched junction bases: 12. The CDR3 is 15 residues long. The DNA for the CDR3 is TGCAGTGCTATCCAACTAGCGGGAGAGATGAATGAGCAGTACTTC. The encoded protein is CSAIQLAGEMNEQYF.

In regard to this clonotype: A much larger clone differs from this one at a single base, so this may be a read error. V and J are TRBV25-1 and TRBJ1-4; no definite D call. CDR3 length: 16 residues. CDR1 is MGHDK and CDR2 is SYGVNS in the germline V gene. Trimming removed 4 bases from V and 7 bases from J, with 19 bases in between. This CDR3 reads CASSALGPKGTEKLFF. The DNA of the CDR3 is TGTGCCAGCAGTGCCCTCGGGCCGAAGGGAACTGAAAAACTGTTTTTT. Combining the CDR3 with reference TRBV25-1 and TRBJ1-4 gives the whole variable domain EADIYQTPRYLVIGTGKKITLECSQTMGHDKMYWYQQDPGMELHLIHYSYGVNSTEKGDLSSESTVSRIRTEHFPLTLESARPSHTSQYLCASSALGPKGTEKLFFGSGTQLSVL.

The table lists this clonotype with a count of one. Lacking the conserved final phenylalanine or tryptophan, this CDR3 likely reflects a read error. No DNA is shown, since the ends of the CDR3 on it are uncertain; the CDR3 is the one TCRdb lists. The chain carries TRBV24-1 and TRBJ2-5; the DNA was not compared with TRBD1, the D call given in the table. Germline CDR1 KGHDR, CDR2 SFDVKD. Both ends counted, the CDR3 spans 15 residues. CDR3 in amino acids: CATSLMVRSPDTRYS.

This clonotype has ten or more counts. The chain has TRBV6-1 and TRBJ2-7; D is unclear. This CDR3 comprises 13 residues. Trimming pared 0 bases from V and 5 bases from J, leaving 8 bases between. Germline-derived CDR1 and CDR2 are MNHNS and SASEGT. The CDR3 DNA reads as TGTGCCAGCAGTGAAGCGGAACCCAACGAGCAGTACTTC. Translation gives CASSEAEPNEQYF.